Listed here are 22 T cell receptor beta chains from one sample, sequenced in a study of blood T cell repertoires in COVID-19. Libraries were prepared by immunoSEQ multiplex PCR; TCRdb keeps only in-frame clonotypes and omits some of them. The sample consists of 250,000 to 350,000 clones, roughly 88% of them appearing once. The specimen sequenced was peripheral blood. These receptors came from a human donor with COVID-19, enrolled during active disease. The donor label of this sample is uncertain.

The chain uses TRBV5-4 and TRBJ2-3, with 15 bases matching TRBD2. The junction had 2 bases not matched to a gene; V was cut back by 4 bases and J by 2 bases. This CDR3 spans 16 amino acids. Germline V lookup: CDR1 SGHNT, CDR2 YYREEE (reference sequence). CDR3 sequence reads: CASSRTSGRATDTQYF. CDR3 DNA: TGTGCCAGCAGCCGGACTAGCGGGAGGGCCACAGATACGCAGTATTTT.

The chain carries TRBV5-1 and TRBJ1-3; TRBD1 aligns across 7 bases. Germline assignment: CDR1 SGHRS and CDR2 YFSETQ. The V segment lost 4 bases and the J segment 2 bases; nucleotides outside the gene matches: 9. This CDR3 region has 16 residues. The chain's CDR3 is CASSNPTGKPGNTIYF. CDR3 in DNA: TGCGCCAGCAGCAATCCGACAGGGAAGCCTGGAAACACCATATATTTT.

A single count supports this clone. The chain recombines TRBV4-3 with TRBJ1-5; D perhaps matches TRBD1 (5 bases). Trimming left V 0 bases short and J 4 bases short, with 10 bases between. This CDR3 spans 15 amino acids. Germline CDR1 and CDR2: LGHNA and YSLEER. In nucleotides, the CDR3 is TGCGCCAGCAGCCAAGATCGGGCAGGGAATCAGCCCCAGCATTTT. It is translated as CASSQDRAGNQPQHF.

The chain combines TRBV19 with TRBJ1-5; D gene uncertain. V lost 6 bases and J 4 bases, leaving 10 bases between the germline ends. CDR1 is LNHDA, CDR2 SQIVND, per germline (reference sequence). This CDR3 is 13 amino acids long. The CDR3 DNA reads TGTGCCAGTAGCCCGGGTTTGAATCAGCCCCAGCATTTT. Protein product: CASSPGLNQPQHF.

J is TRBJ2-7 and V is TRBV4-2, with 8 nucleotides matching TRBD2. The germline CDR1 and CDR2 sequences are LGHNA and YNFKEQ. The CDR3 covers 15 residues. Trimming removed 4 bases from V and 2 bases from J; junction bases left unmatched: 7. CDR3 loop: CASSPPSGSPYEQYF. As DNA, the CDR3 is TGTGCCAGCAGCCCTCCGAGCGGGAGCCCCTACGAGCAGTACTTC.

This clone has just a few counts. J is TRBJ1-1 and V is TRBV5-1; 7 bases map to TRBD1. J lost 3 bases, V lost 3 bases, and 8 bases had no gene match. Germline CDR1 and CDR2: SGHRS and YFSETQ. This CDR3 comprises 15 residues. CDR3 DNA sequence: TGCGCCAGCAGCTCCACAGGGGAGATCGACACTGAAGCTTTCTTT. Protein sequence: CASSSTGEIDTEAFF.

This chain connects TRBV19 to TRBJ1-2; 7 bases align to TRBD1. Looked up from germline, CDR1 is LNHDA and CDR2 is SQIVND (reference sequence). V was clipped by 3 bases and J by 8 bases; unmatched bases: 3. The CDR3 has 12 amino acids. The CDR3 sequence is CASSIWDSGYTF. CDR3 DNA sequence: TGTGCCAGTAGTATCTGGGACAGCGGCTACACCTTC.

Comment on this clone: This sample also contains other DNA sequences that code for the same CDR3. CDR3 region: CATSDLTGGTDTQYF. In nucleotides, the CDR3 is TGTGCCACCAGTGATTTAACAGGGGGGACAGATACGCAGTATTTT. V and J are TRBV24-1 and TRBJ2-3; TRBD1 matches 8 bases. The V segment lost 1 base and the J segment 3 bases; nucleotides outside the gene matches: 2. Per the germline V gene, CDR1 is KGHDR and CDR2 is SFDVKD. The CDR3 loop spans 15 amino acids.

This rearrangement joins TRBV5-4 to TRBJ2-3; D is perhaps TRBD1 (6 bases). Germline CDR1 SGHNT, CDR2 YYREEE (reference sequence). This CDR3 spans 15 amino acids. V was cut by 1 base and J by 0 bases, with 9 bases left in between. In nucleotides, the CDR3 is TGTGCCAGCAGCTTGCCCGGACAGAGCACAGATACGCAGTATTTT. Its translation is CASSLPGQSTDTQYF.

The V call is TRBV5-1, the J call TRBJ2-3, with 7 bases fitting TRBD2. Germline loops: CDR1 SGHRS, CDR2 YFSETQ. V shed 3 bases and J 0 bases; nucleotides not matched to a gene: 10. This CDR3 spans 17 amino acids. The CDR3 region has the DNA TGCGCCAGCAGCTCTGGTCCCGGGACTATTAGCACAGATACGCAGTATTTT. This encodes CASSSGPGTISTDTQYF.

This clone showed up just a few times. The chain couples TRBV28 to TRBJ1-2; 7 nucleotides agree with TRBD1. CDR3 length: 14 amino acids. Germline V gene sequence: CDR1 MDHEN, CDR2 SYDVKM. Germline trimming cut 5 bases from V and 5 bases from J; bases unmatched to any gene: 8. CDR3 sequence: CASSRTGQPYGYTF. The CDR3 DNA reads TGTGCCAGCAGTCGTACGGGACAGCCGTATGGCTACACCTTC.

This CDR3 reads CASRKTGEHYGYTF. Here the CDR3 DNA reads TGTGCCAGCAGAAAGACAGGGGAGCACTATGGCTACACCTTC. This rearrangement joins TRBV6-5 to TRBJ1-2; 8 bases match TRBD1. The CDR3 extends over 14 amino acids. V trimming: 6 bases; J trimming: 3 bases; junction bases outside the gene matches: 6. Germline V lookup: CDR1 MNHEY, CDR2 SVGAGI.

V usage is TRBV6-6 and J usage is TRBJ1-1; the D is unclear. The CDR3 sequence is 15 residues long. V dropped 2 bases and J dropped 4 bases, with 14 bases sitting between them. CDR1 is MNHNY, CDR2 SVGAGI, per germline (reference sequence). CDR3: CASSYPDGRVTEAFF. The CDR3 coding sequence is TGTGCCAGCAGTTACCCGGACGGGAGGGTCACTGAAGCTTTCTTT.

A remark on this clone: This sequence may be a read error, since a much larger clone differs from it by one base. The chain carries TRBV28 and TRBJ1-1; 7 bases align to TRBD1. The V gene end was trimmed by 2 bases and the J gene end by 3 bases; junction bases not matched to a gene: 0. Germline V lookup: CDR1 MDHEN, CDR2 SYDVKM. The CDR3 loop spans 13 amino acids. This CDR3 is CASSLDRDTEAFF. In DNA form, the CDR3 reads TGTGCCAGCAGTTTAGACAGGGACACTGAAGCTTTCTTT. Complete variable domain (other parts from reference TRBV28 and TRBJ1-1): DVKVTQSSRYLVKRTGEKVFLECVQDMDHENMFWYRQDPGLGLRLIYFSYDVKMKEKGDIPEGYSVSREKKERFSLILESASTNQTSMYLCASSLDRDTEAFFGQGTRLTVV.

The rearrangement links TRBV29-1 to TRBJ2-6; D remains ambiguous. The CDR3 runs to 13 residues. Trimming removed 4 bases from V and 0 bases from J, with 4 bases in between. Per the germline V gene, CDR1 is SQVTM and CDR2 is ANQGSEA. The CDR3 nucleotides read TGCAGCGTTGCGGGCTCTGGGGCCAACGTCCTGACTTTC. Translation gives CSVAGSGANVLTF.

This clone appeared a single time. The chain links TRBV28 to TRBJ1-1, with D possibly TRBD1 on 5 matching bases. This CDR3 region has 15 residues. Germline-derived CDR1 and CDR2 are MDHEN and SYDVKM. The V end lost 2 bases, the J end lost 8 bases, and 18 bases lay between the germline ends. The CDR3 region has the DNA TGTGCCAGCAGTTTAGAGGTGGGCAGGGCTGCGGAAGCTTTCTTT. It yields the protein CASSLEVGRAAEAFF. The entire variable domain, with the rest obtained from reference TRBV28 and TRBJ1-1, is as follows: DVKVTQSSRYLVKRTGEKVFLECVQDMDHENMFWYRQDPGLGLRLIYFSYDVKMKEKGDIPEGYSVSREKKERFSLILESASTNQTSMYLCASSLEVGRAAEAFFGQGTRLTVV.

The chain is built from TRBV7-2 and TRBJ1-5; D ambiguous. Germline V gives CDR1 SGHTA, CDR2 FQGNSA. The ends were cut back, 3 bases at V and 0 bases at J, with 15 bases in the middle. This CDR3 spans 17 amino acids. In DNA form, the CDR3 reads TGTGCCAGCAGCTTTGGAGCGAGCGGTTATAGCAATCAGCCCCAGCATTTT. This encodes CASSFGASGYSNQPQHF. The full variable domain, completed using reference TRBV7-2 and TRBJ1-5, is GAGVSQSPSNKVTEKGKDVELRCDPISGHTALYWYRQSLGQGLEFLIYFQGNSAPDKSGLPSDRFSAERTGGSVSTLTIQRTQQEDSAVYLCASSFGASGYSNQPQHFGDGTRLSIL.

This chain connects TRBV19 to TRBJ2-1; 12 positions agree with TRBD2. The CDR3 covers 13 residues. Germline CDR1 is LNHDA and CDR2 is SQIVND (reference sequence). Trimming took 10 bases from V and 6 from J; bases not matched to a gene: 4. The CDR3 protein is CATRTSGINEQFF. CDR3 coding DNA: TGTGCCACGAGGACTAGCGGGATCAATGAGCAGTTCTTC. The variable domain in full, completed from reference TRBV19 and TRBJ2-1, reads DGGITQSPKYLFRKEGQNVTLSCEQNLNHDAMYWYRQDPGQGLRLIYYSQIVNDFQKGDIAEGYSVSREKKESFPLTVTSAQKNPTAFYLCATRTSGINEQFFGPGTRLTVL.

There are a few counts of this clone. The chain is built from TRBV10-3 and TRBJ1-3; the D is unclear. This CDR3 comprises 16 residues. Trimming removed 2 bases at V and 0 bases at J, with 11 bases between. From germline, CDR1 is ENHRY and CDR2 SYGVKD. The CDR3, as DNA: TGTGCCATCAGTGAGCATTTAGCAGTCTCTGGAAACACCATATATTTT. This codes for CAISEHLAVSGNTIYF.

This chain links TRBV19 with TRBJ2-5, with 7 nucleotides matching TRBD1. The CDR3 is 16 amino acids. Trimming at V came to 3 bases and at J to 0 bases, leaving 7 bases not matched to a gene. The germline CDR1 and CDR2 sequences are LNHDA and SQIVND (reference sequence). CDR3 loop: CASSIWTGANQETQYF. Written as DNA, the CDR3 is TGTGCCAGTAGTATCTGGACAGGAGCCAACCAAGAGACCCAGTACTTC. The full variable domain, its missing parts supplied by reference TRBV19 and TRBJ2-5, is DGGITQSPKYLFRKEGQNVTLSCEQNLNHDAMYWYRQDPGQGLRLIYYSQIVNDFQKGDIAEGYSVSREKKESFPLTVTSAQKNPTAFYLCASSIWTGANQETQYFGPGTRLLVL.

The J gene is TRBJ1-4, the V gene TRBV19; no firm D call. V was clipped by 10 bases and J by 8 bases, with 23 bases between them. This CDR3 contains 15 residues. The germline gives CDR1 LNHDA, CDR2 SQIVND (reference sequence). The CDR3 coding sequence is TGTGCCACCTCTCCGCGGGGAAGGGAGGTGGAAAAACTGTTTTTT. As protein: CATSPRGREVEKLFF.

This chain joins TRBV5-6 and TRBJ2-1; a weak D match, TRBD1 (5 bases). Trimming took 0 bases from V and 10 from J, leaving 14 bases between them. The germline CDR1 and CDR2 sequences are SGHDT and YYEEEE. The CDR3 totals 14 residues. The CDR3 loop reads CASSLGQGFREQFF. As DNA, the CDR3 is TGTGCCAGCAGCTTGGGGCAGGGTTTTCGCGAGCAGTTCTTC.